These 25 T cell receptor beta chains originate from one sample sequenced in a study of Graves' ophthalmopathy and Graves' hyperthyroidism. Amplified material comprised TCR beta CDR3 regions derived from RNA transcripts. HTBI-primed RT-PCR formed the first round, and a multiplex PCR formed the second. TCRdb re-analysed the multiplex PCR reads in MiXCR, keeping a single row per CDR3 protein. This repertoire shows 350,000 to 450,000 distinct CDR3 sequences, around 18% found once; its top ten account for about 1.6%. The sample was peripheral blood. The receptor set was obtained from a woman under 30 with Graves' ophthalmopathy.

This clonotype was detected many times. J is TRBJ2-2 and V is TRBV7-2; no definite D call. Germline V CDR1 and CDR2: SGHTA, FQGNSA. V dropped 1 base and J dropped 5 bases, with 5 bases sitting between them. The CDR3 has 13 amino acids. Written as DNA, the CDR3 is TGTGCCAGCAGCTTAGTGCGGACCGGGGAGCTGTTTTTT. Translating it yields CASSLVRTGELFF.

This clonotype showed up many times. The rearrangement uses TRBV30 and TRBJ1-2; a weak D match, TRBD1 (6 bases). There are 14 residues in the CDR3. The germline CDR1 and CDR2 sequences are GTSNPN and SVGIG (reference sequence). The ends were cut back, 3 bases at V and 0 bases at J, with 11 bases in the middle. CDR3 nucleotide sequence: TGTGCCTGGAGACTCGCAGGGGCTAACTATGGCTACACCTTC. Protein sequence: CAWRLAGANYGYTF.

The chain carries TRBV6-1 and TRBJ2-2; TRBD1 matches at 9 bases. The germline V gene encodes CDR1 MNHNS and CDR2 SASEGT. The CDR3 runs to 14 residues. V lost 3 bases, J lost 7 bases, and 3 bases stayed unmatched. In nucleotides, the CDR3 is TGTGCCAGCAGTGAGCCGGGACAGGGCGGGGAGCTGTTTTTT. As protein: CASSEPGQGGELFF.

This clonotype was counted at least ten times. CDR3 sequence: CASSQEGTGVYEQYF. The DNA for the CDR3 is TGCGCCAGCAGCCAAGAAGGGACAGGCGTATACGAGCAGTACTTC. This rearrangement joins TRBV4-3 to TRBJ2-7; TRBD1 agrees at 8 bases. CDR3 length: 15 residues. J lost 4 bases, V lost 0 bases, and 5 bases had no gene match. Germline values: CDR1 LGHNA, CDR2 YSLEER.

In this sample, this clonotype turned up many times. The chain joins TRBV6-5 to TRBJ2-7; D ambiguous. V was trimmed by 4 bases and J by 4 bases, leaving 23 bases between them. The CDR3 is made up of 17 amino acids. The germline V gene has CDR1 MNHEY and CDR2 SVGAGI. Here the CDR3 DNA reads TGTGCCAGCAGTTCCCCTTCACCCCTAGGAACGCCATACGAGCAGTACTTC. Encoded protein: CASSSPSPLGTPYEQYF.

The chain has TRBV12-3 or TRBV12-4 and TRBJ1-1; 7 bases fit TRBD1. V shed 6 bases, J shed 10 bases, and the junction held 5 bases outside the gene matches. CDR3 size: 11 residues. For the CDR3, the DNA is TGTGCCAGCAGCAGGACAGGCGTAGCTTTCTTT. Translation: CASSRTGVAFF.

The chain joins TRBV28 to TRBJ2-5; a possible D gene is TRBD1 (5 bases). V gave up 3 bases and J gave up 8 bases, with 16 bases separating them. The germline V gene encodes CDR1 MDHEN and CDR2 SYDVKM. The CDR3 is 14 residues long. The CDR3 DNA reads as TGTGCCAGCAGTTTCCCGACAGACAAGAGAACCCAGTACTTC. It yields the protein CASSFPTDKRTQYF.

This clonotype has a count of ten or more. The V call is TRBV6-2 or TRBV6-3, the J call TRBJ1-5; D ambiguous. The CDR3 sequence is 12 residues long. Trimming took off 8 bases at V and 8 bases at J, with 13 bases between the two ends. Germline V gene sequence: CDR1 MNHEY, CDR2 SVGEGT. CDR3 nucleotide sequence: TGTGCCAGCGAATCATCGTCTGAGCCCCAGCATTTT. Translated, it gives CASESSSEPQHF.

This clonotype has just a few counts. The rearrangement links TRBV20-1 to TRBJ2-7, with D tentatively TRBD2 (6 bases). Trimming removed 0 bases from V and 5 bases from J, with 11 bases in between. The germline gives CDR1 DFQATT, CDR2 SNEGSKA (reference sequence). This CDR3 has 13 residues. The CDR3 protein is CSARDRWGDEQYF. CDR3 in DNA: TGCAGTGCTAGAGATCGTTGGGGGGACGAGCAGTACTTC.

The sample holds many counts of this clonotype. The chain carries TRBV11-3 and TRBJ2-5, with 14 bases matching TRBD2. V lost 4 bases and J lost 1; bases outside the gene matches: 8. The CDR3 is 18 amino acids. Germline V CDR1 and CDR2: SGHNT, YENEEA. In nucleotides, the CDR3 is TGTGCCAGCAGCTCGGGGGGACTAGCGGGGGTACTCCAAGAGACCCAGTACTTC. As protein: CASSSGGLAGVLQETQYF.

This clonotype was counted at least ten times. The V and J genes are TRBV6-2 or TRBV6-3 and TRBJ2-7; tentative D call: TRBD2 (6 bases). Trimming took off 5 bases at V and 3 bases at J, with 14 bases between the two ends. In germline, CDR1 is MNHEY, CDR2 SVGEGT. There are 14 residues in the CDR3. The CDR3: CASSPPWTNYEQYF. Here the CDR3 DNA reads TGTGCCAGCAGTCCACCCTGGACTAACTACGAGCAGTACTTC.

The sample holds many counts of this clonotype. This chain connects TRBV29-1 to TRBJ1-5, with TRBD1 identical over 9 bases. The CDR3 is made up of 13 amino acids. CDR1 SQVTM and CDR2 ANQGSEA come from the germline V gene. V lost 7 bases, J lost 7 bases, and 8 bases stayed unmatched. CDR3 loop: CSAGTGPRQPQHF. CDR3 coding DNA: TGCAGCGCCGGGACAGGGCCGAGGCAGCCCCAGCATTTT.

The J gene is TRBJ2-2, the V gene TRBV7-8, with a tentative D call TRBD1 (6 bases). The CDR3 spans 16 residues. Trimming took 5 bases from V and 7 from J, leaving 20 bases between them. The V gene's germline CDR1 is SGHVS and CDR2 FQNEAQ. As DNA, the CDR3 is TGTGCCAGCAGCCCCTCACCGGGACAAATCGACGGGGAGCTGTTTTTT. This codes for CASSPSPGQIDGELFF.

This clonotype was observed a handful of times. The chain's CDR3 is CASRAPGGNTEAFF. The CDR3 DNA sequence: TGTGCCAGCAGAGCTCCTGGTGGGAACACTGAAGCTTTCTTT. The V gene is TRBV7-9, the J gene TRBJ1-1; unclear D gene. The CDR3 runs to 14 residues. The germline V gene has CDR1 SEHNR and CDR2 FQNEAQ (reference sequence). Trimming pared 6 bases from V and 1 base from J, leaving 12 bases between.

The chain has TRBV28 and TRBJ2-5; 9 bases map to TRBD1. This CDR3 spans 14 amino acids. The V gene end was trimmed by 3 bases and the J gene end by 5 bases; junction bases not matched to a gene: 4. Per germline, CDR1 MDHEN and CDR2 SYDVKM. CDR3 loop: CASSFGDRVETQYF. The CDR3 nucleotides are TGTGCCAGCAGTTTTGGGGACAGGGTGGAGACCCAGTACTTC.

This clonotype occurred many times. The chain employs TRBV28 and TRBJ2-5; either TRBD1 or TRBD2 may supply D (6 bases each). V dropped 3 bases and J dropped 7 bases, with 15 bases sitting between them. The length of the CDR3 is 14 residues. The germline V gene encodes CDR1 MDHEN and CDR2 SYDVKM. The DNA for the CDR3 is TGTGCCAGCAGTTTGGAGGGCTCCAGGGGGACCCAGTACTTC. The encoded protein is CASSLEGSRGTQYF. Looking up the rest from reference TRBV28 and TRBJ2-5 gives the full variable domain: DVKVTQSSRYLVKRTGEKVFLECVQDMDHENMFWYRQDPGLGLRLIYFSYDVKMKEKGDIPEGYSVSREKKERFSLILESASTNQTSMYLCASSLEGSRGTQYFGPGTRLLVL.

This clonotype was detected ten times or more. The chain has TRBV28 and TRBJ1-5, with D unresolved. CDR3 length: 14 amino acids. Trimming left V 4 bases short and J 0 bases short, with 7 bases between. Germline V gives CDR1 MDHEN, CDR2 SYDVKM. As DNA, the CDR3 is TGTGCCAGCAGTTCCGATAATAGCAATCAGCCCCAGCATTTT. Translated: CASSSDNSNQPQHF.

This clonotype was counted ten times or more. The chain recombines TRBV28 with TRBJ2-7, with a weak D call TRBD1 (5 bases). Between the trimmed V and J ends, which lost 3 bases and 4 bases, there was a span of 13 bases. This CDR3 is built from 14 residues. The germline V gene has CDR1 MDHEN and CDR2 SYDVKM. The chain's CDR3 is CASSFLDSQYEQYF. DNA for the CDR3: TGTGCCAGCAGTTTTCTCGACAGCCAATACGAGCAGTACTTC.

The sample holds many counts of this clonotype. V and J are TRBV12-3 or TRBV12-4 and TRBJ2-7; a possible D gene is TRBD2 (6 bases). CDR3 length equals 15 residues. Between the trimmed V and J ends, which lost 2 bases and 1 base, there was a span of 12 bases. DNA for the CDR3: TGTGCCAGCAGTTTAATGGGCGGGGAATCCTACGAGCAGTACTTC. Translation: CASSLMGGESYEQYF.

This clonotype was counted ten times or more. V and J are TRBV5-6 and TRBJ2-7; 11 bases match TRBD1. Germline V gene data show CDR1 as SGHDT and CDR2 as YYEEEE. With V trimmed by 3 bases and J by 3 bases, 5 bases remained unmatched. The CDR3 spans 15 residues. CDR3 sequence (DNA): TGTGCCAGCAGCTCATATGGGACAGGGGGCTACGAGCAGTACTTC. Translation gives CASSSYGTGGYEQYF.

This clonotype has at least ten counts. V is TRBV7-2 and J is TRBJ2-2; D not certain. The CDR3 runs to 14 residues. The V gene lost 1 base and the J gene lost 9 bases, with 12 bases spanning the gap. In germline, CDR1 is SGHTA, CDR2 FQGNSA. CDR3 nucleotides: TGTGCCAGCAGCTTAGGGGCCACTGCCCGGGAGCTGTTTTTT. This gives the protein CASSLGATARELFF. The full variable domain, completed using reference TRBV7-2 and TRBJ2-2, is GAGVSQSPSNKVTEKGKDVELRCDPISGHTALYWYRQSLGQGLEFLIYFQGNSAPDKSGLPSDRFSAERTGGSVSTLTIQRTQQEDSAVYLCASSLGATARELFFGEGSRLTVL.

The chain recombines TRBV11-1 with TRBJ1-3; 9 positions agree with TRBD1. J lost 0 bases, V lost 4 bases, and 13 bases had no gene match. This CDR3 has 19 amino acids. Germline V gene data show CDR1 as SGHAT and CDR2 as FQDESV (reference sequence). CDR3 DNA sequence: TGTGCCAGCAGCTCGTCCGGGACAGGGAGGTTAAACTCTGGAAACACCATATATTTT. It specifies CASSSSGTGRLNSGNTIYF.

This clonotype was seen many times. The rearrangement joins TRBV18 to TRBJ1-5, with D possibly matching TRBD1 (5 bases). This CDR3 is built from 14 residues. Trimming left V 2 bases short and J 3 bases short, with 8 bases between. CDR1 KGHSH and CDR2 LQKENI come from the germline V gene. For the CDR3, the DNA is TGTGCCAGCTCACCAGGCAGGGCCAATCAGCCCCAGCATTTT. Encoded protein: CASSPGRANQPQHF.

This clonotype was seen at least ten times. J is TRBJ2-7 and V is TRBV7-9; the D is unclear. The CDR3 is made up of 12 amino acids. Per the germline V gene, CDR1 is SEHNR and CDR2 is FQNEAQ (reference sequence). The V and J ends lost 7 bases and 5 bases respectively, with 12 bases between them. The CDR3 loop is CASTFNEHEQYF. The CDR3, as DNA: TGTGCCAGCACTTTCAACGAGCACGAGCAGTACTTC.

This clonotype has ten or more counts. The chain links TRBV15 to TRBJ2-3, with 11 bases matching TRBD1. The germline gives CDR1 LNHNV, CDR2 YYDKDF (reference sequence). The trim removed 11 bases at V and 5 bases at J, leaving 15 bases unmatched. There are 16 residues in the CDR3. The DNA for the CDR3 is TGTGCCTCTGAAATGGGGGACAGGGGGAGTTTAGATACGCAGTATTTT. Translated, it gives CASEMGDRGSLDTQYF.